Below, 27 T cell receptor beta chains from the same sample are listed, as sequenced in a study of blood T cell repertoires in COVID-19. Only in-frame clones appear in the TCRdb table, and some are missing; sequencing was by immunoSEQ multiplex PCR. Found here are roughly 340,000 clones, about 89% of them singletons; the top ten hold around 6%. Sequencing was done on a sample of peripheral blood. The source is a woman in her 50s with COVID-19, enrolled during active disease.

The chain employs TRBV19 and TRBJ2-7; 8 positions agree with TRBD1. The CDR3 extends over 13 amino acids. The germline gives CDR1 LNHDA, CDR2 SQIVND (reference sequence). V shed 3 bases, J shed 4 bases, and the junction held 2 bases outside the gene matches. CDR3 residues: CASSMRQGYEQYF. CDR3 in DNA: TGTGCCAGTAGTATGAGACAGGGGTACGAGCAGTACTTC.

CDR3 in DNA: TGTGCCTGGGACAGGGGGCTTGATCAGCCCCAGCATTTT. Translated, it gives CAWDRGLDQPQHF. The chain employs TRBV30 and TRBJ1-5; 10 bases are shared with TRBD1. Germline lookup yields CDR1 GTSNPN and CDR2 SVGIG (reference sequence). Trimming removed 5 bases from V and 5 bases from J; junction bases left unmatched: 3. There are 13 residues in the CDR3.

The chain recombines TRBV9 with TRBJ1-3; D is undetermined. V was pared by 0 bases and J by 0 bases, with 7 bases between. This CDR3 spans 15 amino acids. Germline V gene sequence: CDR1 SGDLS, CDR2 YYNGEE. The CDR3 nucleotides are TGTGCCAGCAGCGTAGATCCAGGCTCTGGAAACACCATATATTTT. It is translated as CASSVDPGSGNTIYF.

The rearrangement links TRBV4-2 to TRBJ2-5; D gene ambiguous. Trimming took 0 bases from V and 3 from J, leaving 5 bases between them. The CDR3 is 13 amino acids. Germline CDR1 reads LGHNA; CDR2 reads YNFKEQ. The CDR3, as DNA: TGTGCCAGCAGCCAAGATCGGGAAGAGACCCAGTACTTC. Amino acid sequence: CASSQDREETQYF.

This clone was picked up one time. This sequence joins TRBV5-6 and TRBJ1-1; tentative D call: TRBD1 (6 bases). Germline V gene lookup returns CDR1 SGHDT and CDR2 YYEEEE. This CDR3 spans 17 amino acids. Trimming removed 0 bases from V and 0 bases from J, with 15 bases in between. The DNA for the CDR3 is TGTGCCAGCAGCTTGGAGGGGGGGAACGCGATGAACACTGAAGCTTTCTTT. Amino acids: CASSLEGGNAMNTEAFF.

This chain connects TRBV3-1 (or the pseudogene TRBV3-2) to TRBJ2-7, with D unclear. CDR3 length: 11 amino acids. CDR1 and CDR2 from the germline V gene are LGHDT and YNNKEL (reference sequence). The germline V and J ends were trimmed by 2 bases and 6 bases, with 5 bases remaining between them. The CDR3 DNA reads as TGTGCCAGCAGCCAATCGGGCGAGCAGTACTTC. Translating gives CASSQSGEQYF.

V gene TRBV7-9 combines with J gene TRBJ1-5; D may be TRBD1 (6 bases). The V end was cut by 3 bases, the J end by 7 bases, with 13 bases between. Germline lookup yields CDR1 SEHNR and CDR2 FQNEAQ (reference sequence). CDR3 length equals 14 residues. CDR3 nucleotide sequence: TGTGCCAGCAGCTTGGTAGGGGGTAACCAGCCCCAGCATTTT. Residues: CASSLVGGNQPQHF.

This clone has only one observation. The J gene is TRBJ1-5, the V gene TRBV10-2; TRBD1 might be the D (6 bases). V was trimmed by 0 bases and J by 3 bases, leaving 15 bases between them. This CDR3 region has 17 residues. Germline CDR1 and CDR2: WSHSY and SAAADI. CDR3 bases: TGCGCCAGCAGTGAGTCGCCATACAGGGCCCCCAATCAGCCCCAGCATTTT. Protein: CASSESPYRAPNQPQHF.

The chain combines TRBV30 with TRBJ2-3; the D is unclear. This CDR3 is 14 amino acids long. The germline V gene encodes CDR1 GTSNPN and CDR2 SVGIG (reference sequence). V lost 1 base, J lost 4 bases, and 12 bases lay in between. CDR3 region: CAWSGFGRADTQYF. CDR3 in DNA: TGTGCCTGGAGTGGATTTGGGCGCGCAGATACGCAGTATTTT.

The chain has TRBV5-1 and TRBJ1-5, with TRBD1 matching 12 bases. The J segment lost 4 bases and the V segment lost 5 bases, leaving 7 bases of the junction unmatched. The germline V gene has CDR1 SGHRS and CDR2 YFSETQ. The CDR3 runs to 16 residues. In nucleotides, the CDR3 is TGCGCCAGCAGTTGGGGACAGGGGGCTGAAAATCAGCCCCAGCATTTT. Translated, it gives CASSWGQGAENQPQHF.

The chain links TRBV10-3 to TRBJ2-1; D is perhaps TRBD2 (6 bases). Trimming cost V 2 bases and J 6 bases, with 14 bases left between them. There are 15 residues in the CDR3. The V gene's germline CDR1 is ENHRY and CDR2 SYGVKD. The CDR3 nucleotides are TGTGCCATCAGTGAGAGTAGCGGATACTTCAATGAGCAGTTCTTC. Translating it yields CAISESSGYFNEQFF.

The chain joins TRBV5-1 to TRBJ2-2; D ambiguous. This CDR3 region has 15 residues. The V gene lost 0 bases and the J gene lost 1 base, with 7 bases spanning the gap. Germline CDR1 reads SGHRS; CDR2 reads YFSETQ. The CDR3 DNA reads as TGCGCCAGCAGCTTGGATTCTAGGAACACCGGGGAGCTGTTTTTT. The encoded protein is CASSLDSRNTGELFF.

The table lists this clone with a few counts. The gene calls are TRBV28 and TRBJ2-1; no definite D call. The CDR3 runs to 11 residues. Germline V gives CDR1 MDHEN, CDR2 SYDVKM. The V and J ends lost 10 bases and 7 bases respectively, with 11 bases between them. The CDR3 loop is CATSERNEQFF. CDR3 in DNA: TGTGCCACCTCCGAGCGAAATGAGCAGTTCTTC.

The chain has TRBV14 and TRBJ2-7; 7 nucleotides agree with TRBD1. The CDR3 has 14 amino acids. V was clipped by 2 bases and J by 2 bases; unmatched bases: 3. The germline V gene encodes CDR1 SGHDN and CDR2 FVKESK. The CDR3 sequence: CASSQSTGPYEQYF. The CDR3 DNA reads TGTGCCAGCAGCCAATCGACAGGGCCCTACGAGCAGTACTTC.

The chain has TRBV27 and TRBJ2-7; 7 bases align to TRBD2. CDR1 and CDR2 from the germline V gene are MNHEY and SMNVEV (reference sequence). The CDR3 sequence is 14 residues long. V trimming: 4 bases; J trimming: 2 bases; junction bases outside the gene matches: 5. In nucleotides, the CDR3 is TGTGCCAGCAGTTCCCCCGGGACTACCTACGAGCAGTACTTC. Residues: CASSSPGTTYEQYF.

This clone showed up just a few times. The chain uses TRBV7-2 and TRBJ1-2; D possibly corresponds to TRBD1 (6 bases). Germline CDR1 reads SGHTA; CDR2 reads FQGNSA. The CDR3 runs 14 residues. V gave up 1 base and J gave up 9 bases, with 15 bases separating them. DNA of the CDR3: TGTGCCAGCAGCTTAGTTTTACAGGGTTTTAGCTACACCTTC. It yields the protein CASSLVLQGFSYTF.

The count of this clone is one. This chain links TRBV28 with TRBJ2-7; 9 bases fit TRBD1. The CDR3 has 14 residues. Germline V gene sequence: CDR1 MDHEN, CDR2 SYDVKM. J was trimmed by 6 bases and V by 6 bases; bases with no gene match: 9. The CDR3 DNA reads as TGTGCCAGCAGGCTTGTTGGACAGGGGCGCGAGCAGTACTTC. This sequence encodes CASRLVGQGREQYF.

This sequence joins TRBV4-1 and TRBJ1-4, with 8 bases lining up with TRBD1. V shed 1 base and J 8 bases; nucleotides not matched to a gene: 6. This CDR3 has 15 amino acids. Germline V lookup: CDR1 MGHRA, CDR2 YSYEKL. CDR3 nucleotide sequence: TGCGCCAGCAGCCAAGCTGGGCAGGGGGCGGAAAAACTGTTTTTT. Its protein is CASSQAGQGAEKLFF.

The chain has TRBV15 and TRBJ2-1; 11 bases line up with TRBD2. CDR3 length equals 16 residues. With 4 bases clipped from V and 0 bases from J, the junction kept 2 bases outside the gene matches. Germline CDR1 is LNHNV and CDR2 is YYDKDF (reference sequence). The CDR3 DNA reads TGTGCCACCAGCACCCTAGCGGGAGGCTCCTACAATGAGCAGTTCTTC. Its protein product is CATSTLAGGSYNEQFF.

This chain connects TRBV6-6 to TRBJ2-2; 10 nucleotides agree with TRBD2. CDR1 MNHNY and CDR2 SVGAGI come from the germline V gene (reference sequence). The CDR3 sequence is 14 residues long. V gave up 7 bases and J gave up 3 bases; unmatched junction bases: 2. Here the CDR3 reads CASIGLADTGELFF. CDR3 sequence (DNA): TGTGCCAGCATTGGACTAGCGGACACCGGGGAGCTGTTTTTT.

This clone was seen a single time. The chain links TRBV18 to TRBJ2-3; TRBD2 is a possible D gene (6 bases). Looked up from germline, CDR1 is KGHSH and CDR2 is LQKENI. V was trimmed by 3 bases and J by 0 bases, leaving 10 bases between them. CDR3 length: 15 residues. CDR3 amino acids: CASSPDYLSTDTQYF. Written as DNA, the CDR3 is TGTGCCAGCTCACCGGACTACCTTAGCACAGATACGCAGTATTTT.

CDR3 sequence: CASMRDTQETQYF. The CDR3 nucleotides read TGTGCCAGCATGCGGGATACCCAAGAGACCCAGTACTTC. V and J are TRBV7-2 and TRBJ2-5; TRBD2 is a possible D gene (6 bases). CDR3 size: 13 residues. The ends were cut back, 7 bases at V and 1 base at J, with 10 bases in the middle. Germline CDR1 is SGHTA and CDR2 is FQGNSA.

The chain links TRBV6-5 to TRBJ1-4; 8 nucleotides align to TRBD1. Germline CDR1 and CDR2: MNHEY and SVGAGI. V lost 6 bases, J lost 7 bases, and 7 bases stayed unmatched. This CDR3 region has 14 residues. The CDR3 loop is CASRRQGLGEKLFF. DNA for the CDR3: TGTGCCAGCAGAAGACAGGGGCTTGGTGAAAAACTGTTTTTT.

This chain uses TRBV6-5 with TRBJ1-1; possibly TRBD1 for D (5 bases). The germline V gene has CDR1 MNHEY and CDR2 SVGAGI. V gave up 6 bases and J gave up 6 bases, with 11 bases separating them. The CDR3 spans 12 residues. CDR3 DNA: TGTGCCAGCAGCCCCGGGGGGGCTGAAGCTTTCTTT. Protein product: CASSPGGAEAFF.

The V and J genes are TRBV9 and TRBJ1-2, with a weak D call TRBD1 (5 bases). The CDR3 is 13 residues long. The V end was cut by 4 bases, the J end by 2 bases, with 9 bases between. The germline CDR1 and CDR2 sequences are SGDLS and YYNGEE. In nucleotides, the CDR3 is TGTGCCAGCAGCCCTGGGGGGAACTATGGCTACACCTTC. It encodes CASSPGGNYGYTF.

The CDR3 here is CASAYWGPVPNNEQFF. CDR3 DNA sequence: TGTGCCAGCGCCTATTGGGGGCCCGTTCCCAACAATGAGCAGTTCTTC. V usage is TRBV5-4 and J usage is TRBJ2-1; weak D call: TRBD1 (6 bases). Germline V CDR1 and CDR2: SGHNT, YYREEE (reference sequence). The CDR3 totals 16 residues. Trimming removed 7 bases from V and 5 bases from J, with 22 bases in between.

This chain links TRBV4-3 with TRBJ2-1; possible D gene TRBD2, 6 bases. The CDR3 consists of 15 residues. CDR1 and CDR2 (germline): LGHNA, YSLEER. V was clipped by 0 bases and J by 9 bases, with 15 bases between them. CDR3 region: CASSQDTSWGSEQFF. Written as DNA, the CDR3 is TGCGCCAGCAGCCAAGATACTAGCTGGGGTTCTGAGCAGTTCTTC.